This paragraph covers one TCR beta chain sequence. Its specificity is not known. The record originates from a study of graft-versus-host responses after intestinal transplantation. The table came from immunoSEQ multiplex PCR; TCRdb's copy has only in-frame clones and leaves some out. The repertoire has some 140,000 clones, around 90% of them found once; the top ten carry roughly 0.2%. Study-wide findings and caveats: Peak circulating GvH clone levels were associated with early post-transplant HvG declines.

CDR3 length: 11 amino acids. The V end was cut by 6 bases, the J end by 2 bases, with 4 bases between. Germline CDR1 is SNHLY and CDR2 is FYNNEI. This chain joins TRBV2 and TRBJ1-2, with D unclear. The sample was unstimulated CD4+ T cells sorted from spleen or lymph node cells, taken before intestinal transplant. This receptor was taken from a human donor who received an intestinal transplant. The CDR3 reads CASRVNYGYTF. CDR3 nucleotides: TGTGCCAGCAGGGTAAACTATGGCTACACCTTC.